These 29 T cell receptor beta chains were sequenced from one sample in a study of blood T cell repertoires in COVID-19. The table came from immunoSEQ multiplex PCR; TCRdb's copy has only in-frame clones and leaves some out. Seen here are about 310,000 clones, 70% to 90% observed once, and the top ten hold about 9.5%. The sequenced sample consisted of PBMCs or T cells enriched from blood (not recorded which). The receptor source for this set is a woman aged 40 to 49 who had recovered from COVID-19.

The rearrangement uses TRBV19 and TRBJ2-5, with D perhaps TRBD1 (6 bases). Germline CDR1 and CDR2: LNHDA and SQIVND (reference sequence). V was trimmed by 7 bases and J by 5 bases, leaving 14 bases between them. The CDR3 has 13 amino acids. DNA for the CDR3: TGTGCCAGTAAAAAAACAGGGATGGAGACCCAGTACTTC. This encodes CASKKTGMETQYF.

V gene TRBV30 combines with J gene TRBJ1-1; a possible D gene is TRBD1 (6 bases). The CDR3 extends over 14 amino acids. The V end lost 5 bases, the J end lost 2 bases, and 15 bases lay between the germline ends. From germline, CDR1 is GTSNPN and CDR2 SVGIG (reference sequence). Here the CDR3 DNA reads TGTGCCTGGCGTCCGACAGGATTAAACACTGAAGCTTTCTTT. Translated: CAWRPTGLNTEAFF. The full variable domain, with the rest looked up from reference TRBV30 and TRBJ1-1, is SQTIHQWPATLVQPVGSPLSLECTVEGTSNPNLYWYRQAAGRGLQLLFYSVGIGQISSEVPQNLSASRPQDRQFILSSKKLLLSDSGFYLCAWRPTGLNTEAFFGQGTRLTVV.

This sequence joins TRBV7-3 and TRBJ2-1, with TRBD2 matching over 11 bases. V lost 5 bases to trimming and J lost 4 bases; unmatched junction nucleotides: 4. The germline gives CDR1 SGHTA, CDR2 FQGTGA. The CDR3 has 15 amino acids. CDR3 in DNA: TGTGCCAGCAGCCTCCGGACTAGCGGGTACAATGAGCAGTTCTTC. As protein: CASSLRTSGYNEQFF. Full variable domain (missing parts from reference TRBV7-3 and TRBJ2-1): GAGVSQTPSNKVTEKGKYVELRCDPISGHTALYWYRQSLGQGPEFLIYFQGTGAADDSGLPNDRFFAVRPEGSVSTLKIQRTERGDSAVYLCASSLRTSGYNEQFFGPGTRLTVL.

This clone was counted a single time. The V and J genes are TRBV28 and TRBJ2-3; 8 bases line up with TRBD1. The CDR3 runs 15 residues. V trimming: 3 bases; J trimming: 4 bases; junction bases outside the gene matches: 6. Germline V gives CDR1 MDHEN, CDR2 SYDVKM. This CDR3 reads CASSFRGQGPDTQYF. The DNA of the CDR3 is TGTGCCAGCAGTTTTCGAGGACAGGGACCAGATACGCAGTATTTT.

The chain recombines TRBV6-5 with TRBJ1-5; 10 bases match TRBD1. Germline V gene lookup returns CDR1 MNHEY and CDR2 SVGAGI. This CDR3 comprises 15 residues. J lost 2 bases, V lost 8 bases, and 6 bases had no gene match. The CDR3 loop is CASFRDRGGNQPQHF. The CDR3, as DNA: TGTGCCAGCTTCCGGGACAGGGGAGGCAATCAGCCCCAGCATTTT.

V and J are TRBV4-1 and TRBJ1-2; TRBD1 matches at 7 bases. The germline CDR1 and CDR2 sequences are MGHRA and YSYEKL. V trimming: 3 bases; J trimming: 7 bases; junction bases outside the gene matches: 8. This CDR3 contains 14 residues. CDR3 in amino acids: CASSHQTTGIGYTF. CDR3 coding DNA: TGCGCCAGCAGCCACCAGACGACAGGGATTGGCTACACCTTC.

The rearrangement links TRBV28 to TRBJ1-1; a weak D match, TRBD1 (6 bases). This CDR3 contains 11 residues. V lost 6 bases and J lost 8, with 10 bases in between. Germline V gene sequence: CDR1 MDHEN, CDR2 SYDVKM. The CDR3 loop is CASRLGTEAFF. CDR3 in DNA: TGTGCCAGCAGACTCGGGACAGAAGCTTTCTTT.

The chain carries TRBV11-2 and TRBJ1-3; D call uncertain. Germline CDR1 SGHAT, CDR2 FQNNGV. Trimming stripped 3 bases from V and 0 bases from J, with 18 bases between. The CDR3 runs 18 residues. The CDR3 bases are TGTGCCAGCAGCTTGCAACCAAGAGGTGGAGGCTCTGGAAACACCATATATTTT. As protein: CASSLQPRGGGSGNTIYF.

The chain is built from TRBV4-1 and TRBJ2-2, with D perhaps matching TRBD2 (7 bases). The CDR3 is 17 amino acids. The germline CDR1 and CDR2 sequences are MGHRA and YSYEKL. Trimming shortened V by 0 bases and J by 1 base, and 12 bases separated the two germline ends. The CDR3 nucleotides are TGCGCCAGCAGCCAAGATCACGGGGGGCGGAACACCGGGGAGCTGTTTTTT. It is translated as CASSQDHGGRNTGELFF.

V is TRBV2 and J is TRBJ2-2, with TRBD1 matching 8 bases. This CDR3 has 15 residues. Losses at the gene ends were 6 bases for V and 1 base for J; bases not matched to a gene: 4. The germline V gene has CDR1 SNHLY and CDR2 FYNNEI. The CDR3 sequence: CASRGQAENTGELFF. As DNA, the CDR3 is TGTGCCAGCAGGGGACAGGCGGAGAACACCGGGGAGCTGTTTTTT.

The chain uses TRBV4-3 and TRBJ2-3; tentative D call: TRBD2 (6 bases). The CDR3 runs to 15 residues. V dropped 0 bases and J dropped 3 bases, with 10 bases sitting between them. The germline gives CDR1 LGHNA, CDR2 YSLEER. CDR3 in DNA: TGCGCCAGCAGCCAAGATAGTCGGGGGACAGATACGCAGTATTTT. It translates to CASSQDSRGTDTQYF.

This rearrangement joins TRBV3-1 (or the pseudogene TRBV3-2) to TRBJ2-3; D might be TRBD2 (7 bases). The CDR3 runs to 18 residues. Looked up from germline, CDR1 is LGHDT and CDR2 is YNNKEL (reference sequence). V dropped 0 bases and J dropped 0 bases, with 16 bases sitting between them. The CDR3 is CASSQEGWGGHSTDTQYF. CDR3 in DNA: TGTGCCAGCAGCCAAGAAGGGTGGGGGGGCCACAGCACAGATACGCAGTATTTT.

The rearrangement joins TRBV29-1 to TRBJ1-1, with D unclear. This CDR3 has 12 residues. V lost 4 bases, J lost 3 bases, and 9 bases lay in between. From germline, CDR1 is SQVTM and CDR2 ANQGSEA. The CDR3 region is CSVVPLDTEAFF. The CDR3 DNA is TGCAGCGTTGTCCCACTAGACACTGAAGCTTTCTTT. Drawing the rest from reference TRBV29-1 and TRBJ1-1, the complete variable domain is SAVISQKPSRDICQRGTSLTIQCQVDSQVTMMFWYRQQPGQSLTLIATANQGSEATYESGFVIDKFPISRPNLTFSTLTVSNMSPEDSSIYLCSVVPLDTEAFFGQGTRLTVV.

This chain uses TRBV5-1 with TRBJ2-1, with 13 bases fitting TRBD2. The CDR3 length is 18 residues. Germline loops: CDR1 SGHRS, CDR2 YFSETQ. V gave up 4 bases and J gave up 2 bases; unmatched junction bases: 9. This CDR3 reads CASSQGLAGDYPYNEQFF. DNA for the CDR3: TGCGCCAGCAGCCAAGGACTAGCGGGAGATTACCCCTACAATGAGCAGTTCTTC. Filled out from reference TRBV5-1 and TRBJ2-1, the complete variable domain reads KAGVTQTPRYLIKTRGQQVTLSCSPISGHRSVSWYQQTPGQGLQFLFEYFSETQRNKGNFPGRFSGRQFSNSRSEMNVSTLELGDSALYLCASSQGLAGDYPYNEQFFGPGTRLTVL.

The V gene is TRBV18, the J gene TRBJ2-5; D possibly corresponds to TRBD1 (5 bases). Looked up from germline, CDR1 is KGHSH and CDR2 is LQKENI. V dropped 2 bases and J dropped 3 bases, with 7 bases sitting between them. There are 13 residues in the CDR3. In DNA, the CDR3 is TGTGCCAGCTCACCAGCCAGGGAAGAGACCCAGTACTTC. It translates to CASSPAREETQYF. Complete variable domain (other parts from reference TRBV18 and TRBJ2-5): NAGVMQNPRHLVRRRGQEARLRCSPMKGHSHVYWYRQLPEEGLKFMVYLQKENIIDESGMPKERFSAEFPKEGPSILRIQQVVRGDSAAYFCASSPAREETQYFGPGTRLLVL.

The chain has TRBV12-3 or TRBV12-4 and TRBJ1-2; unclear D gene. Deletions cut 3 bases from V and 3 bases from J, with 5 bases between. The CDR3 has 12 amino acids. As DNA, the CDR3 is TGTGCCAGCAGTTTGGCCGACTATGGCTACACCTTC. Its protein is CASSLADYGYTF.

The chain links TRBV7-8 to TRBJ1-2; tentative D call: TRBD1 (5 bases). The CDR3 sequence is 16 residues long. Germline loops: CDR1 SGHVS, CDR2 FQNEAQ. V dropped 0 bases and J dropped 2 bases, with 13 bases sitting between them. In nucleotides, the CDR3 is TGTGCCAGCAGCTTAGCTCCCTACAGGAGAAACTATGGCTACACCTTC. This gives the protein CASSLAPYRRNYGYTF.

V is TRBV19 and J is TRBJ2-6; no definite D call. Germline values: CDR1 LNHDA, CDR2 SQIVND (reference sequence). The CDR3 length is 13 residues. Trimming stripped 8 bases from V and 0 bases from J, with 5 bases between. The CDR3 region has the DNA TGTGCCAGTCTTATCTCTGGGGCCAACGTCCTGACTTTC. It encodes CASLISGANVLTF.

This clone was seen once. The chain uses TRBV29-1 and TRBJ2-7, with 7 bases aligning to TRBD1. The germline gives CDR1 SQVTM, CDR2 ANQGSEA. The V and J ends lost 6 bases and 3 bases, in that order; junction bases with no gene match: 11. The CDR3 covers 14 residues. The chain's CDR3 is CSVRDRANSYEQYF. The CDR3 DNA reads as TGCAGCGTCCGCGACAGGGCCAATAGCTACGAGCAGTACTTC.

In DNA, the CDR3 is TGTGCCAGCAGCTTAGAGAATTCGGAGCAGTTCTTC. Protein: CASSLENSEQFF. J is TRBJ2-1 and V is TRBV7-3; D unclear. With 2 bases removed from V and 10 bases from J, the gap between germline ends came to 9 bases. This CDR3 is built from 12 residues. Germline CDR1 SGHTA, CDR2 FQGTGA.

V and J are TRBV11-2 and TRBJ2-3, with TRBD2 as a possible D gene (6 bases). The CDR3 covers 15 residues. V was trimmed by 3 bases and J by 2 bases, leaving 12 bases between them. The germline gives CDR1 SGHAT, CDR2 FQNNGV. The CDR3 region has the DNA TGTGCCAGCAGCTTCCTTAGCGGCCTCACAGATACGCAGTATTTT. Residues: CASSFLSGLTDTQYF.

V is TRBV7-9 and J is TRBJ2-2, with 10 bases aligning to TRBD2. Germline CDR1 is SEHNR and CDR2 is FQNEAQ (reference sequence). This CDR3 contains 16 residues. V gave up 5 bases and J gave up 2 bases; unmatched junction bases: 5. The CDR3, as DNA: TGTGCCAGCAGCATTTGGACTAGCGGCAACACCGGGGAGCTGTTTTTT. This codes for CASSIWTSGNTGELFF.

For this clone: This sample also contains other DNA sequences that code for the same CDR3. This chain joins TRBV7-3 and TRBJ2-3; D possibly corresponds to TRBD2 (6 bases). V lost 3 bases, J lost 0 bases, and 10 bases lay in between. CDR3 length equals 15 residues. Germline assignment: CDR1 SGHTA and CDR2 FQGTGA. CDR3 in amino acids: CASSFGGSSTDTQYF. The CDR3 nucleotides are TGTGCCAGCAGCTTCGGGGGATCTAGCACAGATACGCAGTATTTT.

This chain uses TRBV5-4 with TRBJ2-5; D is possibly TRBD2 (6 bases). This CDR3 contains 14 residues. The V end lost 1 base, the J end lost 3 bases, and 10 bases lay between the germline ends. Germline CDR1 and CDR2: SGHNT and YYREEE (reference sequence). CDR3 DNA sequence: TGTGCCAGCAGCTTGTACCAGCGGGAAGAGACCCAGTACTTC. It specifies CASSLYQREETQYF.

In its sample, this clone was seen once. Relative to the germline gene, one junction end is altered; a read error may explain this. The chain has TRBV19 and TRBJ1-2; 9 bases are a match to TRBD1. In germline, CDR1 is LNHDA, CDR2 SQIVND (reference sequence). The CDR3 is 13 residues long. CDR3 nucleotides: TGTGCCAGTAGCCAACAGGGGGCCTATGTCTACACCTTC. Its protein product is CASSQQGAYVYTF.

The chain has TRBV9 and TRBJ2-1; the match to TRBD2 covers 12 bases. The V segment lost 0 bases and the J segment 8 bases; nucleotides outside the gene matches: 3. Per the germline V gene, CDR1 is SGDLS and CDR2 is YYNGEE. This CDR3 is built from 15 residues. This CDR3 reads CASSVVASGGDEQFF. CDR3 in DNA: TGTGCCAGCAGCGTAGTGGCTAGCGGGGGGGATGAGCAGTTCTTC. Filled out from reference TRBV9 and TRBJ2-1, the complete variable domain reads DSGVTQTPKHLITATGQRVTLRCSPRSGDLSVYWYQQSLDQGLQFLIQYYNGEERAKGNILERFSAQQFPDLHSELNLSSLELGDSALYFCASSVVASGGDEQFFGPGTRLTVL.

This chain joins TRBV19 and TRBJ1-2; D unresolved. The V end was cut by 5 bases, the J end by 5 bases, with 12 bases between. The germline V gene has CDR1 LNHDA and CDR2 SQIVND (reference sequence). CDR3 length: 13 amino acids. CDR3 DNA: TGTGCCAGTAGTCCCGGGTTCTTGTATGGCTACACCTTC. Its translation is CASSPGFLYGYTF.

The chain links TRBV19 to TRBJ1-4, with 7 bases that match TRBD1. The CDR3 is 13 amino acids. Germline CDR1 reads LNHDA; CDR2 reads SQIVND (reference sequence). Losses at the gene ends were 3 bases for V and 14 bases for J; bases not matched to a gene: 9. CDR3 sequence (DNA): TGTGCCAGTAGTATCGGACAGGATCTTGCCCTGTTTTTT. The encoded protein is CASSIGQDLALFF.

In this sample, this clone turned up once. The chain employs TRBV4-3 and TRBJ2-1; 7 bases are a match to TRBD2. The CDR3 loop spans 17 amino acids. Germline V gene sequence: CDR1 LGHNA, CDR2 YSLEER. V trimming: 4 bases; J trimming: 6 bases; junction bases outside the gene matches: 15. CDR3 nucleotides: TGCGCCAGCAGCCCAGCCAGGTTGGCGGGAGTTTTCAATGAGCAGTTCTTC. It codes for CASSPARLAGVFNEQFF.